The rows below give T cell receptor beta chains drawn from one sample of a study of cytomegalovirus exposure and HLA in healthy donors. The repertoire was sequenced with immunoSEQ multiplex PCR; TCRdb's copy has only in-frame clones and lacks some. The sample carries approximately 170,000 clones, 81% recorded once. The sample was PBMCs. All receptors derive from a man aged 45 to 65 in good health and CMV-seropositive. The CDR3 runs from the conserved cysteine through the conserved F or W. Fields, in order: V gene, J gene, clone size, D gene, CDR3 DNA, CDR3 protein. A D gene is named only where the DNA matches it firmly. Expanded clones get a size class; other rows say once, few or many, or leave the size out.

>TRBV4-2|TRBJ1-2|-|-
TGTGCCAGCAGCCAAGACACCGCACTCACCTTC
CASSQDTALTF
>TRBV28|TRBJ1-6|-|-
TGTGCCAGCACTCCGGGGGTCCCCAATTCACCCCTCCACTTT
CASTPGVPNSPLHF
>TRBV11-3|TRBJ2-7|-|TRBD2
TGTGCCAGCAGCTTCTTCGGACCTCTCCGGGAGGGCCGATCCTACGAGCAGTACTTC
CASSFFGPLREGRSYEQYF
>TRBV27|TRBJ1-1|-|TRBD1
TGTGCCAGCACCAAACGACAGGGAGCTGAAGCTTTCTTT
CASTKRQGAEAFF
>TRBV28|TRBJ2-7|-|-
TGTGCCAGCAGCTCAGGGTTTGGGGAGCAGTACTTC
CASSSGFGEQYF
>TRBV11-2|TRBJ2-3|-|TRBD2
TGTGCCAGCACCTTACTAGCGGGGCCCACAGATACGCAGTATTTT
CASTLLAGPTDTQYF
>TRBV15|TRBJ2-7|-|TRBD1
TGTGCCACCAGCTACGGACAGGGGAGGCCGTACTTC
CATSYGQGRPYF
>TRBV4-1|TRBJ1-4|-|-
TGCGCCAGCAGCCAAGACGGCCCCCGGGAGGCAGGGCAAGAAAAACTGTTTTTT
CASSQDGPREAGQEKLFF
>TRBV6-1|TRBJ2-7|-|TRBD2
TGTGCCAGCAGTGAAGCGGGGACTAGTAGATCCTACGAGCAGTACTTC
CASSEAGTSRSYEQYF
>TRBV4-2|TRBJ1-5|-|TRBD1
TGTGCCAGCAGCCAAGGGGGACAGGGTGGTCAGCCCCAGCATTTT
CASSQGGQGGQPQHF
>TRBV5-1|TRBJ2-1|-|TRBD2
TGCGCCAGCAGCTTGGTTGTGACTAGCGGCAATGAGCAGTTCTTC
CASSLVVTSGNEQFF
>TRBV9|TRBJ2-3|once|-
TGTGCCAGCAGCGTACTACCAAACACAGATACGCAGTATTTT
CASSVLPNTDTQYF
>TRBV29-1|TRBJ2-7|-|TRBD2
TGCAGCGCCGGACTAGCGGGAGCTTTAGTCCACGAGCAGTACTTC
CSAGLAGALVHEQYF
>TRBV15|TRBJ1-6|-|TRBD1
TGTGCCACCTCCAGGGGGCTTTCACCCCTCCACTTT
CATSRGLSPLHF